Each of the 2 T cell receptor beta chains below was sequenced from the same sample in a study of T cell clonotyping in hematopoietic cell transplantation. Stated time point: recipient sample about 28 days before transplant, after cytoreduction. TCRdb's table, derived via immunoSEQ multiplex PCR, lists solely in-frame clones and lacks some. Found here are about 38,000 clones, 85% to 95% of them singletons; the top ten hold around 1.5%. The sequences come from peripheral blood mononuclear cells, collected before stem cell transplant. These receptor sequences come from a man aged 40-49 years with chronic myeloid leukemia. Some clones in this sample may be carry-over from other donors' samples.

As concerns this clone: Likely a read error: the CDR3 ends without its conserved phenylalanine or tryptophan. No DNA is shown, since the ends of the CDR3 on it are uncertain; the CDR3 is the one TCRdb lists. This chain links TRBV6-5 with TRBJ1-1; the table's D call TRBD1 went unverified against the DNA. CDR1 is MNHEY and CDR2 is SVGAGI in the germline V gene. Counting both end residues, the CDR3 totals 16 amino acids. The CDR3 sequence is CASSYSMTGALGGVVY.

In DNA, the CDR3 is TGTGCCAGCAGATTCTCGGGGAGGGTGGACGAGCAGTACTTC. This encodes CASRFSGRVDEQYF. The chain joins TRBV28 to TRBJ2-7, with 7 nucleotides matching TRBD2. Germline loops: CDR1 MDHEN, CDR2 SYDVKM. The CDR3 extends over 14 amino acids. Losses at the gene ends were 6 bases for V and 5 bases for J; bases not matched to a gene: 10.